The next 19 T cell receptor beta chains were all read from a single sample in a study of OX40 agonist ivuxolimab in advanced cancers. The data were produced by immunoSEQ multiplex PCR, yet TCRdb's version contains in-frame clones alone and is incomplete. The sample yields tens of thousands of clones, around 84% seen once. This specimen was CD4+ or CD8+ T cells sorted from blood, taken in a trial of the OX40 agonist ivuxolimab. These receptors all stem from an adult with an advanced solid tumor such as melanoma, head and neck, liver or kidney cancer.

The J gene is TRBJ2-7, the V gene TRBV4-1; D might be TRBD2 (6 bases). In germline, CDR1 is MGHRA, CDR2 YSYEKL. Trimming stripped 0 bases from V and 2 bases from J, with 8 bases between. This CDR3 region has 14 residues. DNA of the CDR3: TGCGCCAGCAGCCAAGACGCGGGAACCTACGAGCAGTACTTC. It codes for CASSQDAGTYEQYF.

V gene TRBV15 combines with J gene TRBJ1-2; D is ambiguous. V shed 6 bases and J shed 3 bases, with 14 bases lying between them. This CDR3 is 14 amino acids long. Germline CDR1 and CDR2: LNHNV and YYDKDF (reference sequence). The CDR3 DNA reads TGTGCCACCAGTGATTACGGGCGGGACTATGGCTACACCTTC. Amino acids: CATSDYGRDYGYTF.

V usage is TRBV2 and J usage is TRBJ2-3, with a tentative D call TRBD2 (5 bases). The germline CDR1 and CDR2 sequences are SNHLY and FYNNEI. This CDR3 is 17 amino acids long. V shed 6 bases and J shed 2 bases, with 21 bases lying between them. The CDR3 region is CASSYGMIRDSTDTQYF. The CDR3 DNA follows: TGTGCCAGCAGCTACGGGATGATACGCGACTCCACAGATACGCAGTATTTT.

This chain connects TRBV7-8 to TRBJ2-1; 8 nucleotides align to TRBD1. Trimming took 5 bases from V and 6 from J; bases not matched to a gene: 9. CDR3 length: 15 residues. CDR1 and CDR2 (germline): SGHVS, FQNEAQ. In nucleotides, the CDR3 is TGTGCCAGCAGCCAGGGGACAGGAAGGGCCAATGAGCAGTTCTTC. Its protein product is CASSQGTGRANEQFF.

As regards this clone: Germline is not matched at one junction end, which may reflect a read error. The chain uses TRBV7-2 and TRBJ1-1, with TRBD1 identical over 10 bases. This CDR3 region has 17 residues. Germline CDR1 is SGHTA and CDR2 is FQGNSA. The CDR3 nucleotides are TGTGCCAGCGGCTTACCCCGCACGGGACAGGGGACACTTGAAGCTTTCTTT. Translated: CASGLPRTGQGTLEAFF. Full variable domain (rest looked up from reference TRBV7-2 and TRBJ1-1): GAGVSQSPSNKVTEKGKDVELRCDPISGHTALYWYRQSLGQGLEFLIYFQGNSAPDKSGLPSDRFSAERTGGSVSTLTIQRTQQEDSAVYLCASGLPRTGQGTLEAFFGQGTRLTVV.

The chain is built from TRBV2 and TRBJ1-2; D is uncertain. Germline CDR1 and CDR2: SNHLY and FYNNEI. This CDR3 is built from 13 residues. The V end lost 7 bases, the J end lost 5 bases, and 14 bases lay between the germline ends. The CDR3 protein is CASKGDTPYGYTF. DNA for the CDR3: TGTGCCAGCAAAGGAGACACGCCTTATGGCTACACCTTC. Together with reference TRBV2 and TRBJ1-2, the CDR3 gives the full variable domain: EPEVTQTPSHQVTQMGQEVILRCVPISNHLYFYWYRQILGQKVEFLVSFYNNEISEKSEIFDDQFSVERPDGSNFTLKIRSTKLEDSAMYFCASKGDTPYGYTFGSGTRLTVV.

V usage is TRBV4-1 and J usage is TRBJ2-7, with 9 bases aligning to TRBD1. CDR1 is MGHRA, CDR2 YSYEKL, per germline. The CDR3 has 17 amino acids. V shed 3 bases and J 7 bases; nucleotides not matched to a gene: 16. CDR3 bases: TGCGCCAGCAGCCATGCTGGCCCGGGACAGGGATATTTTGAGCAGTACTTC. It is translated as CASSHAGPGQGYFEQYF.

The V and J genes are TRBV29-1 and TRBJ2-7, with a possible D match to TRBD1 (6 bases). CDR1 SQVTM and CDR2 ANQGSEA come from the germline V gene. The length of the CDR3 is 15 residues. With 5 bases removed from V and 0 bases from J, the gap between germline ends came to 17 bases. In DNA, the CDR3 is TGCAGCGTTATTGGCGTGGGGGCTCTCTCCTACGAGCAGTACTTC. Translation gives CSVIGVGALSYEQYF.

The chain uses TRBV19 and TRBJ1-2; D is uncertain. CDR1 and CDR2 from the germline V gene are LNHDA and SQIVND (reference sequence). V lost 7 bases, J lost 4 bases, and 16 bases lay in between. The length of the CDR3 is 14 residues. The CDR3 nucleotides read TGTGCCAGTACTTCGTTTGTGGCAGCCTATGGCTACACCTTC. Its protein is CASTSFVAAYGYTF.

This rearrangement joins TRBV5-6 to TRBJ2-7; D may be TRBD2 (5 bases). The CDR3 runs to 14 residues. Trimming shortened V by 1 base and J by 6 bases, and 14 bases separated the two germline ends. The germline gives CDR1 SGHDT, CDR2 YYEEEE. Here the CDR3 reads CASSLIEGRAEQYF. The CDR3 region has the DNA TGTGCCAGCAGCTTGATCGAGGGAAGGGCCGAGCAGTACTTC.

The chain combines TRBV9 with TRBJ2-3; 11 bases align to TRBD2. Germline CDR1 is SGDLS and CDR2 is YYNGEE. The CDR3 loop spans 19 amino acids. V was pared by 3 bases and J by 0 bases, with 12 bases of the junction left unmatched. Here the CDR3 reads CASSAIAGGSTTSTDTQYF. Here the CDR3 DNA reads TGTGCCAGCAGCGCTATAGCGGGAGGGAGTACTACTAGCACAGATACGCAGTATTTT. Supplemented by reference TRBV9 and TRBJ2-3, the full variable domain reads DSGVTQTPKHLITATGQRVTLRCSPRSGDLSVYWYQQSLDQGLQFLIQYYNGEERAKGNILERFSAQQFPDLHSELNLSSLELGDSALYFCASSAIAGGSTTSTDTQYFGPGTRLTVL.

This chain links TRBV6-1 with TRBJ1-1; possibly TRBD1 for D (5 bases). V lost 6 bases and J lost 4, with 12 bases in between. Germline CDR1 is MNHNS and CDR2 is SASEGT. The CDR3 spans 13 residues. In nucleotides, the CDR3 is TGTGCCAGCAGCTTAGAAGGGACCACTGAAGCTTTCTTT. It codes for CASSLEGTTEAFF.

This chain links TRBV10-3 with TRBJ2-5, with TRBD2 matching over 7 bases. The CDR3 length is 11 residues. V lost 8 bases, J lost 3 bases, and 0 bases stayed unmatched. The germline CDR1 and CDR2 sequences are ENHRY and SYGVKD. In DNA, the CDR3 is TGTGCCATCGGACTAGAAGAGACCCAGTACTTC. It is translated as CAIGLEETQYF.

V and J are TRBV29-1 and TRBJ2-5; 11 bases fit TRBD2. V trimming: 7 bases; J trimming: 5 bases; junction bases outside the gene matches: 9. In germline, CDR1 is SQVTM, CDR2 ANQGSEA. This CDR3 is built from 14 residues. In nucleotides, the CDR3 is TGCAGCGCCCTACTAGCGGGAGTTTATGAGACCCAGTACTTC. Translated, it gives CSALLAGVYETQYF.

The chain carries TRBV6-1 and TRBJ2-7, with 9 bases that match TRBD2. This CDR3 has 13 amino acids. Germline CDR1 is MNHNS and CDR2 is SASEGT. The junction had 4 bases not matched to a gene; V was cut back by 7 bases and J by 3 bases. The CDR3 is CASTSGGRYEQYF. The CDR3 coding sequence is TGTGCCAGCACGAGCGGGGGGCGCTACGAGCAGTACTTC.

In the case of this clone: This sample also contains other DNA sequences that code for the same CDR3. The chain couples TRBV5-1 to TRBJ1-5; possibly TRBD1 for D (6 bases). The CDR3 extends over 15 amino acids. The germline V gene has CDR1 SGHRS and CDR2 YFSETQ. V gave up 2 bases and J gave up 2 bases, with 11 bases separating them. CDR3 in amino acids: CASSLQGGGNQPQHF. CDR3 nucleotides: TGCGCCAGCAGCTTACAGGGAGGGGGCAATCAGCCCCAGCATTTT.

Details on this clone: One end of the junction does not line up with germline, which may come from a read error. The gene calls are TRBV18 and TRBJ2-7, with 14 bases identical to TRBD2. Germline assignment: CDR1 KGHSH and CDR2 LQKENI. The CDR3 is made up of 16 amino acids. CDR3 loop: CASPPGTSGSGYEQYF. The CDR3 nucleotides are TGTGCCAGCCCACCAGGGACTAGCGGGAGCGGGTACGAGCAGTACTTC.

This chain connects TRBV2 to TRBJ2-5, with 7 bases that match TRBD1. Unmatched junction bases numbered 14, after V lost 8 bases and J lost 5 bases. Germline lookup yields CDR1 SNHLY and CDR2 FYNNEI. The CDR3 is made up of 15 amino acids. The CDR3 region is CASVGATGPVETQYF. DNA of the CDR3: TGTGCCAGCGTGGGGGCGACAGGGCCGGTGGAGACCCAGTACTTC.

V gene TRBV7-7 combines with J gene TRBJ2-5; D unclear. Trimming cost V 4 bases and J 4 bases, with 19 bases left between them. In germline, CDR1 is SSHAT, CDR2 FNYEAQ (reference sequence). The CDR3 is 16 residues long. For the CDR3, the DNA is TGTGCCAGCAGCTCCGGATCGTGGGCCGGTGGAGAGACCCAGTACTTC. It specifies CASSSGSWAGGETQYF.